A single sample gave rise to the 30 T cell receptor beta chains below, sequenced in a study of blood T cell repertoires in COVID-19. Method: immunoSEQ multiplex PCR; TCRdb's copy keeps in-frame clones and lacks some. The profile shows some 150,000 clones, roughly 85% of them singletons. Sequenced: peripheral blood. The receptor source for this set is a man aged 45-65 years with acute or convalescent COVID-19.

V gene TRBV5-8 combines with J gene TRBJ1-2; 7 positions match TRBD1. CDR1 and CDR2 (germline): SGHTS, YDEGEE. CDR3 size: 15 residues. The V gene end was trimmed by 4 bases and the J gene end by 4 bases; junction bases not matched to a gene: 10. The CDR3 DNA reads as TGTGCCAGCAGCCGGGACAGACCACTAAGCTATGGCTACACCTTC. Amino acid sequence: CASSRDRPLSYGYTF.

The V gene is TRBV10-3, the J gene TRBJ2-3; D is uncertain. Germline V lookup: CDR1 ENHRY, CDR2 SYGVKD. Trimming left V 8 bases short and J 2 bases short, with 11 bases between. The length of the CDR3 is 13 residues. CDR3 sequence reads: CAIQEKSTDTQYF. CDR3 nucleotide sequence: TGTGCCATCCAAGAGAAGTCCACAGATACGCAGTATTTT.

The chain employs TRBV6-6 and TRBJ1-5; weak D call: TRBD1 (6 bases). Germline lookup yields CDR1 MNHNY and CDR2 SVGAGI (reference sequence). The CDR3 spans 16 residues. With 5 bases removed from V and 6 bases from J, the gap between germline ends came to 20 bases. CDR3 in DNA: TGTGCCAGCAGTGCATTGCGTGGGGAGGGGGGTCAGCCCCAGCATTTT. It yields the protein CASSALRGEGGQPQHF.

The CDR3 DNA sequence: TGTGCCAGCAGCTACCGGACAGGGGGCTATAGCAATCAGCCCCAGCATTTT. Translating it yields CASSYRTGGYSNQPQHF. The gene calls are TRBV7-8 and TRBJ1-5; 11 bases are shared with TRBD1. Germline CDR1 SGHVS, CDR2 FQNEAQ. With 4 bases clipped from V and 0 bases from J, the junction kept 5 bases outside the gene matches. CDR3 length equals 17 residues.

The chain employs TRBV6-5 and TRBJ1-5; D not certain. The germline V and J ends were trimmed by 0 bases and 4 bases, with 13 bases remaining between them. There are 16 residues in the CDR3. Looked up from germline, CDR1 is MNHEY and CDR2 is SVGAGI. CDR3 nucleotides: TGTGCCAGCAGTTACTCGAGGAGCAGCGGGAATCAGCCCCAGCATTTT. It yields the protein CASSYSRSSGNQPQHF.

V and J are TRBV5-4 and TRBJ1-1; 7 positions agree with TRBD1. The ends lost 4 bases at V and 11 bases at J; junction bases unmatched: 11. CDR1 is SGHNT, CDR2 YYREEE, per germline (reference sequence). CDR3 length equals 13 residues. As DNA, the CDR3 is TGTGCCAGCAGCCAATGGGGACAGCCGCGCGCTTTCTTT. Its protein product is CASSQWGQPRAFF. The entire variable domain, with the rest obtained from reference TRBV5-4 and TRBJ1-1, is as follows: ETGVTQSPTHLIKTRGQQVTLRCSSQSGHNTVSWYQQALGQGPQFIFQYYREEENGRGNFPPRFSGLQFPNYSSELNVNALELDDSALYLCASSQWGQPRAFFGQGTRLTVV.

V and J are TRBV11-2 and TRBJ2-7, with TRBD2 matching 13 bases. Germline CDR1 SGHAT, CDR2 FQNNGV. J gave up 3 bases and V 5 bases, and 7 bases lay outside the gene matches. The CDR3 contains 16 residues. CDR3 in amino acids: CASSLTSGGAYYEQYF. DNA of the CDR3: TGTGCCAGCAGCCTAACTAGCGGGGGGGCCTACTACGAGCAGTACTTC.

The chain carries TRBV6-6 and TRBJ2-1, with 10 bases identical to TRBD2. Germline V lookup: CDR1 MNHNY, CDR2 SVGAGI (reference sequence). The CDR3 has 14 residues. The chain's CDR3 is CATAESSGGDEQFF. In nucleotides, the CDR3 is TGTGCAACCGCTGAGTCTAGCGGGGGAGATGAGCAGTTCTTC.

This chain connects TRBV6-2 or TRBV6-3 to TRBJ2-2; D might be TRBD1 (5 bases). The CDR3 sequence is 14 residues long. Germline V gene sequence: CDR1 MNHEY, CDR2 SVGEGT. With 8 bases removed from V and 1 base from J, the gap between germline ends came to 11 bases. The CDR3 nucleotides are TGTGCCAGCGGTTGGGGCGGGAACACCGGGGAGCTGTTTTTT. Translated: CASGWGGNTGELFF.

The chain carries TRBV5-1 and TRBJ2-1, with TRBD1 identical over 7 bases. Trimming removed 5 bases from V and 9 bases from J; junction bases left unmatched: 8. The CDR3 sequence is 13 residues long. Germline assignment: CDR1 SGHRS and CDR2 YFSETQ. This CDR3 is CASRYLTGSEQFF. The CDR3 DNA sequence: TGCGCCAGCAGGTACCTGACAGGGAGTGAGCAGTTCTTC.

The J gene is TRBJ1-2, the V gene TRBV12-5, with 7 bases fitting TRBD1. Germline assignment: CDR1 LGHNT and CDR2 FRNRAP. The V and J ends lost 6 bases and 2 bases, in that order; junction bases with no gene match: 9. The CDR3 runs to 15 residues. In nucleotides, the CDR3 is TGTGCTAGTGGACCTCCCGACAGGGAGAACTATGGCTACACCTTC. Translated, it gives CASGPPDRENYGYTF.

The rearrangement uses TRBV2 and TRBJ1-2, with D maybe TRBD1 (6 bases). The V gene lost 11 bases and the J gene lost 7 bases, with 14 bases spanning the gap. CDR1 and CDR2 (germline): SNHLY, FYNNEI. The CDR3 has 11 residues. This CDR3 reads CAQRGIGGYTF. The CDR3 bases are TGTGCCCAGAGGGGGATCGGTGGCTACACCTTC.

This chain uses TRBV30 with TRBJ1-2; D gene unclear. Germline values: CDR1 GTSNPN, CDR2 SVGIG (reference sequence). The CDR3 is 11 residues long. The V gene lost 5 bases and the J gene lost 5 bases, with 9 bases spanning the gap. The CDR3 loop is CAWGEVYGYTF. The CDR3 DNA sequence: TGTGCCTGGGGGGAGGTTTATGGCTACACCTTC.

The chain has TRBV18 and TRBJ1-1, with 8 bases matching TRBD1. This CDR3 region has 14 residues. V lost 5 bases, J lost 4 bases, and 6 bases stayed unmatched. CDR1 and CDR2 from the germline V gene are KGHSH and LQKENI. The CDR3 sequence is CASSKTGGGTEAFF. Written as DNA, the CDR3 is TGTGCCAGCTCAAAAACAGGGGGTGGCACTGAAGCTTTCTTT.

This chain connects TRBV7-9 to TRBJ2-5; 8 bases align to TRBD1. After removal of 5 bases from V and 3 bases from J, the junction contained 11 bases not matched to a gene. The CDR3 is 16 residues long. The V gene's germline CDR1 is SEHNR and CDR2 FQNEAQ (reference sequence). The CDR3 loop is CASSPTWAGGEETQYF. The CDR3 DNA is TGTGCCAGCAGCCCCACATGGGCAGGGGGCGAAGAGACCCAGTACTTC.

The V call is TRBV7-9, the J call TRBJ1-2; 8 bases align to TRBD1. This CDR3 is built from 13 residues. The V gene end was trimmed by 5 bases and the J gene end by 8 bases; junction bases not matched to a gene: 7. Germline V gene lookup returns CDR1 SEHNR and CDR2 FQNEAQ (reference sequence). CDR3 DNA: TGTGCCAGCAGCCCCGGGACAGGCGAGGGCTACACCTTC. Protein product: CASSPGTGEGYTF.

The chain couples TRBV6-6 to TRBJ1-2, with TRBD1 as a possible D gene (5 bases). The ends were cut back, 11 bases at V and 8 bases at J, with 27 bases in the middle. The CDR3 is made up of 15 amino acids. Germline V gene sequence: CDR1 MNHNY, CDR2 SVGAGI (reference sequence). The CDR3 bases are TGTGCCGCGAGAGACAGTAACTCCCGTCTAGTAGGCTACACCTTC. Translated: CAARDSNSRLVGYTF.

The chain combines TRBV6-5 with TRBJ2-7; maybe TRBD1 (6 bases). The CDR3 loop spans 14 amino acids. Germline V gene data show CDR1 as MNHEY and CDR2 as SVGAGI. With 2 bases removed from V and 0 bases from J, the gap between germline ends came to 8 bases. CDR3 in amino acids: CASSYAGASYEQYF. CDR3 in DNA: TGTGCCAGCAGTTACGCAGGGGCCTCCTACGAGCAGTACTTC.

The chain carries TRBV9 and TRBJ2-3; D might be TRBD2 (5 bases). Looked up from germline, CDR1 is SGDLS and CDR2 is YYNGEE. V dropped 4 bases and J dropped 4 bases, with 19 bases sitting between them. This CDR3 spans 16 amino acids. In DNA form, the CDR3 reads TGTGCCAGCAGCCCCGCAGGAGCCCTTAGCGCAGATACGCAGTATTTT. Translation: CASSPAGALSADTQYF.

The CDR3: CASSLQGVGTEAFF. Written as DNA, the CDR3 is TGTGCCAGCAGTTTACAGGGGGTAGGCACTGAAGCTTTCTTT. This chain connects TRBV28 to TRBJ1-1; TRBD1 aligns across 7 bases. Germline CDR1 is MDHEN and CDR2 is SYDVKM. V shed 2 bases, J shed 4 bases, and the junction held 4 bases outside the gene matches. The CDR3 contains 14 residues.

Written as DNA, the CDR3 is TGTGCCAGCAACAACGGGAAAAATCAGCCCCAGCATTTT. Protein sequence: CASNNGKNQPQHF. This chain joins TRBV6-5 and TRBJ1-5; D gene uncertain. Looked up from germline, CDR1 is MNHEY and CDR2 is SVGAGI. The CDR3 is 13 residues long. Trimming took 7 bases from V and 4 from J, leaving 11 bases between them.

This chain joins TRBV27 and TRBJ1-6; 7 nucleotides match TRBD1. Looked up from germline, CDR1 is MNHEY and CDR2 is SMNVEV (reference sequence). This CDR3 contains 14 residues. Unmatched junction bases numbered 5, after V lost 6 bases and J lost 6 bases. CDR3 region: CASRMGQTNSPLHF. The CDR3 nucleotides are TGTGCCAGCAGGATGGGACAGACTAATTCACCCCTCCACTTT.

J is TRBJ2-1 and V is TRBV2; D gene ambiguous. CDR3 size: 13 residues. Germline V gene sequence: CDR1 SNHLY, CDR2 FYNNEI. V lost 6 bases and J lost 4, with 10 bases in between. CDR3 DNA sequence: TGTGCCAGCAGGTCCTCGCGGTACAATGAGCAGTTCTTC. This codes for CASRSSRYNEQFF.

The sample holds a few counts of this clone. V is TRBV5-1 and J is TRBJ1-3; D call uncertain. CDR1 is SGHRS, CDR2 YFSETQ, per germline. The CDR3 consists of 14 residues. Trimming took 5 bases from V and 4 from J, leaving 13 bases between them. CDR3 in amino acids: CASRSGRGGNTIYF. The CDR3 DNA reads as TGCGCCAGCAGATCAGGTCGGGGAGGAAACACCATATATTTT.

V is TRBV6-5 and J is TRBJ1-5; D may be TRBD1 (6 bases). CDR3 size: 13 residues. Germline CDR1 and CDR2: MNHEY and SVGAGI. Trimming stripped 2 bases from V and 7 bases from J, with 9 bases between. The CDR3 protein is CASSYMQGQPQHF. The CDR3 nucleotides are TGTGCCAGCAGTTACATGCAGGGGCAGCCCCAGCATTTT.

This clone was observed once. The chain couples TRBV12-5 to TRBJ2-2; D is ambiguous. This CDR3 spans 15 amino acids. Trimming left V 2 bases short and J 6 bases short, with 13 bases between. Germline V gene sequence: CDR1 LGHNT, CDR2 FRNRAP. The CDR3 sequence is CASGLLAVGSGELFF. The CDR3 nucleotides read TGTGCTAGTGGTTTGTTAGCAGTTGGCTCCGGGGAGCTGTTTTTT.

The chain has TRBV28 and TRBJ2-7, with 10 bases matching TRBD1. This CDR3 spans 13 amino acids. Unmatched junction bases numbered 6, after V lost 10 bases and J lost 3 bases. Per germline, CDR1 MDHEN and CDR2 SYDVKM. The CDR3 sequence: CAITGQGIYEQYF. The CDR3 nucleotides are TGTGCCATCACGGGACAGGGGATCTACGAGCAGTACTTC.

This rearrangement joins TRBV5-1 to TRBJ2-5; TRBD1 agrees at 9 bases. With V trimmed by 4 bases and J by 5 bases, 3 bases remained unmatched. The length of the CDR3 is 13 residues. Germline-derived CDR1 and CDR2 are SGHRS and YFSETQ. CDR3 nucleotides: TGCGCCAGCAGCCCTGGACAGGGGGAGACCCAGTACTTC. Translated, it gives CASSPGQGETQYF.

The sample holds one count of this clone. The chain has TRBV5-1 and TRBJ2-7, with D possibly TRBD1 on 5 matching bases. The CDR3 consists of 16 residues. Trimming pared 4 bases from V and 0 bases from J, leaving 17 bases between. CDR1 and CDR2 (germline): SGHRS, YFSETQ. The CDR3 region is CASSPQGAQISYEQYF. DNA of the CDR3: TGCGCCAGCAGCCCCCAGGGTGCACAGATCTCCTACGAGCAGTACTTC. The whole variable domain, filled in from reference TRBV5-1 and TRBJ2-7, reads KAGVTQTPRYLIKTRGQQVTLSCSPISGHRSVSWYQQTPGQGLQFLFEYFSETQRNKGNFPGRFSGRQFSNSRSEMNVSTLELGDSALYLCASSPQGAQISYEQYFGPGTRLTVT.

The chain is built from TRBV25-1 and TRBJ1-2; 7 bases align to TRBD1. In germline, CDR1 is MGHDK, CDR2 SYGVNS. J gave up 8 bases and V 5 bases, and 14 bases lay outside the gene matches. CDR3 size: 15 residues. The DNA of the CDR3 is TGTGCCAGCAGTTTAGGGGGCGCGGGTGGTGGCGGCTACACCTTC. This translates into CASSLGGAGGGGYTF.